Each of the 6 T cell receptor beta chains below was sequenced from the same sample in a study of control samples from healthy donors and cancer patients. This table comes from immunoSEQ multiplex PCR, and its TCRdb copy is limited to in-frame clones, with some not included. The sample yields 170,000 or so clones, about 92% seen once. Sequenced input: blood. The receptor set was obtained from a man younger than 45 in good health.

In this sample, this clone turned up a few times. This chain connects TRBV4-1 to TRBJ1-5; 7 bases map to TRBD1. This CDR3 is 17 amino acids long. Germline V gene sequence: CDR1 MGHRA, CDR2 YSYEKL. Trimming cost V 4 bases and J 5 bases; bases outside gene matches: 14. This CDR3 is CASSRGPGGQRDQPQHF. CDR3 bases: TGCGCCAGCAGCCGAGGTCCGGGGGGACAGCGGGATCAGCCCCAGCATTTT.

This chain uses TRBV10-3 with TRBJ2-1; 9 nucleotides match TRBD2. CDR3 size: 15 residues. The junction had 6 bases not matched to a gene; V was cut back by 2 bases and J by 7 bases. Germline V gene sequence: CDR1 ENHRY, CDR2 SYGVKD. DNA of the CDR3: TGTGCCATCAGTGAGGTAGCGGGGGCGAGTAATGAGCAGTTCTTC. This sequence encodes CAISEVAGASNEQFF.

V gene TRBV27 combines with J gene TRBJ2-7, with D uncertain. The CDR3 is made up of 12 amino acids. V lost 5 bases and J 6 bases, leaving 11 bases between the germline ends. Germline CDR1 is MNHEY and CDR2 is SMNVEV (reference sequence). CDR3 protein: CASSTPGAEQYF. CDR3 DNA sequence: TGTGCCAGCAGTACGCCGGGCGCCGAGCAGTACTTC.

V gene TRBV24-1 combines with J gene TRBJ1-5; D ambiguous. CDR1 KGHDR and CDR2 SFDVKD come from the germline V gene. The CDR3 totals 13 residues. Trimming took 4 bases from V and 0 from J, leaving 3 bases between them. The CDR3 DNA reads TGTGCCACCAGTGAAAATAGCAATCAGCCCCAGCATTTT. Translation: CATSENSNQPQHF.

On this clone itself: Additional DNA sequences in this sample encode the identical CDR3. V usage is TRBV28 and J usage is TRBJ2-7; D might be TRBD2 (5 bases). Germline CDR1 MDHEN, CDR2 SYDVKM. V lost 2 bases and J 4 bases, leaving 6 bases between the germline ends. The CDR3 covers 12 residues. The CDR3 here is CASSLGGYEQYF. Here the CDR3 DNA reads TGTGCCAGCAGTTTAGGAGGTTACGAGCAGTACTTC.

The chain is built from TRBV9 and TRBJ2-7, with D perhaps being TRBD1 or TRBD2 (6 bases each). V was clipped by 4 bases and J by 2 bases, with 19 bases between them. This CDR3 has 16 amino acids. The germline gives CDR1 SGDLS, CDR2 YYNGEE. CDR3 sequence reads: CASSPSWSGAAYEQYF. The DNA of the CDR3 is TGTGCCAGCAGCCCCTCATGGTCGGGGGCGGCCTACGAGCAGTACTTC.